Sequencing of this T cell receptor (beta chain) was carried out in a study of cytomegalovirus exposure and HLA in healthy donors (dated by TCRdb to between 2016 and 2019). Broadly, across the study: An earlier analysis of 587 of the donors reported around 280 Gb of sequence data and around 110 million unique TCR beta sequences obtained from approximately 180 million T cells. An early release that covered about 600 HLA-typed donors contained approximately 300 gigabases of sequencing data and some 87 million unique TCR sequences. The genetic ancestry cluster associated with self-reported Caucasian donors included about four fifths of the 300 to 450 genotyped donors. The study was designed to test whether signatures of past pathogen exposure could be identified by cataloging public T cell receptors. The study used immunosequencing to profile the T cell repertoires of 666 subjects and linked those repertoires to cytomegalovirus serostatus. Along with the approximately 650-subject first cohort, a separate validation cohort of over 90 different subjects was used. To predict cytomegalovirus infection status, the study brought together high-throughput TCR immunosequencing, statistical association of individual TCRs with disease status, and machine learning. In a later analysis, previously published TCR beta repertoires from 550 to 750 donors were re-analyzed and high-resolution HLA genotyping was added so that TCR occurrence patterns could be studied. In the later analysis, no new phenotypic data were used to find candidate immune exposures; instead, reliance was placed on TCR beta sequences and their occurrence across donors. To decide whether each TCR beta V gene segment behaved as functional or pseudogenic, an earlier analysis of 587 of the donors relied on high-throughput TCR beta sequencing. Donor age, sex, ethnicity and CMV serostatus were collected together with the repertoire data. A later genetic analysis used genome-wide SNP genotypes for about 65% of the roughly 700 donors, treating that subset as a discovery cohort. Every discovery cohort repertoire had been produced on one sequencing platform. HLA typing included class I and class II loci at four-digit resolution. The number of donors typed differed by locus, with roughly 620-630 for A, B, C, DRB1 and DQB1, roughly 520 for DQA1, approximately 580 for DPA1, and around 430 for DPB1. Several DR-DQ haplotypes were treated as single units for association and clustering because of strong linkage in the cohort. Across around 400 genotyped donors of the cohort, an average of about 220,000 unique TCR beta nucleotide sequences per donor were sequenced, and around 19% of those sequences were non-productive.

Library preparation was by the immunoSEQ multiplex PCR assay. For the multiplex PCR, a mixture combining 60 forward primers for TCR Vbeta segments and 13 reverse primers for TCR Jbeta segments was used. The CDR3 region of rearranged TCR beta genes was amplified from genomic DNA with a multiplex PCR assay. The Illumina HiSeq System was used to sequence the amplified TCR beta libraries as 87-base-pair reads. Per the source publication's procedure: A later analysis tallied around 82 million unique TCR beta chains across the 640 or so repertoires, and some 10 million of those chains were shared by two or more donors. Raw reads were error-corrected and collapsed into unique sequences with a nearest-neighbor algorithm that merged closely related sequences to remove PCR and sequencing errors. CDR3 sequences were aligned to IMGT reference sequences to assign V, D and J gene segments. For a sequence to be retained, at least a six-nucleotide match to both a V gene segment and a J gene segment was required. A rearrangement counted as productive if the CDR3 had no stop codons and remained in frame with V and J, and every other rearrangement counted as non-productive. Following IMGT convention, CDR3 was defined as the stretch from the second conserved V-encoded cysteine up to the conserved J-encoded phenylalanine. The earlier analysis of around 640 of the donors excluded sequences that lacked an unambiguous match to a single V gene segment. An earlier analysis of a few hundred of the donors classified V segments as functional when productive rearrangements were above 56.7% and as segregating when the standard deviation between donors was above 5%. To diagnose cytomegalovirus status from the catalog of TCR beta chain sequences, a statistical classification framework was built. V and J gene assignment, in a later analysis, came from comparing TCR nucleotide sequences with IMGT/GENE-DB human TR gene sequences. In a later analysis, CDR3 sequences and most-parsimonious VDJ recombination scenarios were assigned using the TCRdist pipeline. In a later analysis, every TCR beta chain was defined by the combination of its CDR3 amino acid sequence and its V-gene family, and reads without a unique V-gene family were dropped. A later analysis removed 592 highly shared, low-generation-probability nucleotide sequences to deal with suspected cross-contamination and a sequencing artifact. In a later analysis, a clonal expansion index for each public chain was calculated from normalized within-repertoire ranks of inferred template counts. A later analysis computed generation probabilities with a VDJ recombination model fitted to out-of-frame rearrangements, and checked the results against IGoR. In a later analysis, TCR-TCR, TCR-HLA and TCR-CMV co-occurrence was scored with hypergeometric tests, and a repertoire-size bias correction was applied to TCR pairs. False discovery rates were estimated in a later analysis by permuting HLA or CMV assignments 20 times. In a later analysis, co-occurring TCRs were grouped with DBSCAN, and TCRdist sequence similarity was added when clustering was performed within HLA-allele-positive subsets. For co-occurrence clustering, repertoires with fewer than 30,000 or more than 120,000 public chains were excluded, along with five or six repertoires with anomalous nucleotide sharing. The source is immuneACCESS, and TCRdb retained only in-frame sequences with V and J called. Part of the clones is not carried over; for the studies checked, unresolved V genes explain less than half of this, and the remainder is unexplained. V and J calls and clone size come straight from that table; D and trimming were deduced from the DNA. This sample holds 150,000 to 200,000 clones; under 90% were observed only once. The leading ten clones occupy 1.9% of the sample.

Worth noting for this clone: Its antigen is still unknown. No base quality values were provided; no much bigger clone lies one nucleotide off. Other DNA sequences in the same sample also yield this CDR3.

Beyond this particular receptor, the publication reports: Correlated functional status among segregating V segments might reflect linkage disequilibrium, but an unknown experimental factor could not be ruled out. A later analysis found that TCR association rates varied across HLA loci, with DRB1 alleles showing the most associated TCRs and HLA-C alleles the fewest. Roughly 15 rarely observed V segments, including chromosome 9 orphons, were excluded from the earlier analysis of almost 600 of the donors because counts were too low. Broadly in line with IMGT annotations, most TCR beta V segments showed up in productive rearrangements about 87% or about 30% of the time in an earlier analysis of roughly 590 of the donors. While some public TCRs were present in many individuals, most TCR sequences turned up only very rarely across donors. Because HLA typing was unavailable for some donors at each locus, only the typed subset was used in association tests. In vitro tests confirmed that a few of the cytomegalovirus-associated TCR beta chains recognize cytomegalovirus antigens. A further reported finding was that TCR beta sequences accurately predicted the HLA-A and HLA-B alleles for most subjects in the first cohort. At a false discovery rate of 0.05, a later analysis linked around 17,000 TCR beta sequences to specific HLA alleles. In a later genetic analysis, fewer N-insertions in productive TCRs were reported among donors in an Asian-associated ancestry cluster than the roughly 640-donor mean. In a later genetic analysis, a missense DCLRE1C variant was associated with V-gene and J-gene trimming of TCR beta chains, and the association was replicated in an independent cohort. Most CMV-associated TCR beta chains appeared to be HLA-restricted in a later analysis, and the HLA associations seemed to be driven largely by CMV exposure. CMV serostatus was the only immune exposure information available for the cohort. When HLA alleles, especially DR and DQ, strongly co-occurred, attributing TCR associations to individual alleles was difficult. Sequencing depth was assumed to be roughly uniform across donors in the presence/absence analyses, though that assumption may not hold. In a later analysis, several top co-occurrence clusters were reported to appear linked to parvovirus B19, influenza, CMV and Epstein-Barr virus. A group of highly shared sequence variants was considered likely to be a technical artifact of the sequencing pipeline. According to the authors, the approach could potentially be generalized to other disease states and immunological phenotypes. In this cohort, only TCR beta chains were sequenced, and detectable features were limited by the absence of alpha or paired-chain data. A total of 150 to 200 TCR beta chains were listed by the study as associated with cytomegalovirus. The classifier was reported to diagnose cytomegalovirus status with high specificity and sensitivity in both the original cohort and the validation cohort. In a later analysis, HLA-associated TCR beta chains showed more clonal expansion and lower generation probabilities than non-associated chains that were equally common.

The cohort comprised approximately 700 healthy bone marrow donors. At the time of sampling, all cohort members were nominally healthy, though unrecorded immune exposures were likely present. The donor tested CMV seronegative, placing the donor among the 350 to 400 seronegative members of the cohort. Each donor provided a peripheral blood sample, and peripheral blood mononuclear cells were used for TCR beta sequencing. The Qiagen DNeasy Blood Extraction Kit was used to extract genomic DNA from the blood cell samples. Sequenced sample: PBMCs. This sequence was found in a young man in good health and CMV-seronegative.

For the CDR3, the sequence is CASSVEPGTEAFF. The nucleotide sequence is TGTGCCAGCAGCGTAGAGCCGGGCACTGAAGCTTTCTTT. The sequence is built from TRBV9 and TRBJ1-1; the D segment cannot be called with confidence. The CDR3 goes from the cysteine to the phenylalanine over 13 residues. The retained sequence is limited to the CDR3, 39 bases, with the frame set at the first base. V and J are truncated by 0 bases and 4 bases respectively, leaving an intervening sequence of 7 bases. CDR1 and CDR2 were assigned from the germline V gene as SGDLS and YYNGEE.